These T cell receptor beta chains were read from a single sample in a study of shared clonotypes between healthy human individuals. Assay used: immunoSEQ multiplex PCR; TCRdb lists only in-frame clones, some missing. In the table there are over 2,000,000 clones, 93% of which are singletons. The sequenced sample consisted of naive CD8+ T cells from PBMCs. All receptors come from a man younger than 30 in good health. Some clones in this sample may be carry-over from other donors' samples. Both conserved end residues are part of each CDR3.

TRBJ2-7	TRBV29-1	CSVVDGSSYEQYF
TRBJ2-1	TRBV11-2	CASSLARGYNEQFF
TRBJ2-7	TRBV27	CASSLSVGNEQYF
TRBJ1-2	TRBV28	CASSSIFGTPANYGYTF
TRBJ2-7	TRBV25-1	CASNEEREDSAYEQYF
TRBJ2-5	TRBV5-1	CASSLTDRPGETQYF
TRBJ2-1	TRBV7-6	CASSLLWGPRTDNEQFF
TRBJ2-7	TRBV28	CASSLSLAGHYSYEQYF
TRBJ2-7	TRBV28	CASSLDDSYEQYF
TRBJ2-2	TRBV10-3	CAIRPTSGENTGELFF
TRBJ2-1	TRBV9	CASSVGWTALEYNEQFF
TRBJ2-1	TRBV9	CASSWGQLPDNEQFF